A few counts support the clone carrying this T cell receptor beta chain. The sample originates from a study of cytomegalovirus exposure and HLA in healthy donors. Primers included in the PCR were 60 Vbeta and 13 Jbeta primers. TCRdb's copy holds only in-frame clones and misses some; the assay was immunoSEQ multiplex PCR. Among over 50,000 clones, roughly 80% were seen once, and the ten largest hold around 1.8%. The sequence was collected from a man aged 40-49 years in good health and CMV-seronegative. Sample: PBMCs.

The CDR3 spells CAWSAGHTEAFF. As DNA, the CDR3 is TGTGCCTGGAGTGCAGGTCACACTGAAGCTTTCTTT. The rearrangement uses TRBV30 and TRBJ1-1; D unclear. The CDR3 runs to 12 residues. Trimming pared 1 base from V and 3 bases from J, leaving 6 bases between. Germline-derived CDR1 and CDR2 are GTSNPN and SVGIG (reference sequence).